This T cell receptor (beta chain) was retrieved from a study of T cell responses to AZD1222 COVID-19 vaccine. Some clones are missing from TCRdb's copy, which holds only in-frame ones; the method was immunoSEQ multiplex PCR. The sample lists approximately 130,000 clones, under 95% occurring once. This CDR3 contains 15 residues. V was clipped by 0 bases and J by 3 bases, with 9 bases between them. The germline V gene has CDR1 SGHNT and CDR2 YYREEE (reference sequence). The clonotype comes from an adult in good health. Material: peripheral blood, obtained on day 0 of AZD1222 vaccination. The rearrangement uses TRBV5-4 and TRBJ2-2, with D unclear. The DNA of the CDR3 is TGTGCCAGCAGCTTGGCAGAGAAGGACACCGGGGAGCTGTTTTTT. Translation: CASSLAEKDTGELFF.